One and the same sample provided the 29 T cell receptor beta chains below, sequenced in a study of cytomegalovirus exposure and HLA in healthy donors. Some clones are missing from TCRdb's copy, which holds only in-frame ones; the method was immunoSEQ multiplex PCR. Counted here are approximately 200,000 clones, 88% occurring once; the ten biggest clones make up roughly 3%. The sequencing input was PBMCs. Receptors originate from a woman between 18 and 29 years old in good health and CMV-seronegative.

The chain employs TRBV9 and TRBJ2-7, with TRBD1 matching 7 bases. Trimming at V came to 4 bases and at J to 5 bases, leaving 9 bases not matched to a gene. Germline loops: CDR1 SGDLS, CDR2 YYNGEE. CDR3 size: 14 residues. The CDR3 loop is CASSPGQVLDEQYF. The CDR3 region has the DNA TGTGCCAGCAGCCCCGGACAGGTTCTGGACGAGCAGTACTTC.

The chain links TRBV28 to TRBJ2-7, with 14 bases that match TRBD2. The CDR3 sequence is 15 residues long. After removal of 6 bases from V and 7 bases from J, the junction contained 8 bases not matched to a gene. The germline CDR1 and CDR2 sequences are MDHEN and SYDVKM. The CDR3 DNA sequence: TGTGCCAGCAGCCTGGGACTAGCGGGAGTGGGAGAGCAGTACTTC. This sequence encodes CASSLGLAGVGEQYF. Full variable domain (rest looked up from reference TRBV28 and TRBJ2-7): DVKVTQSSRYLVKRTGEKVFLECVQDMDHENMFWYRQDPGLGLRLIYFSYDVKMKEKGDIPEGYSVSREKKERFSLILESASTNQTSMYLCASSLGLAGVGEQYFGPGTRLTVT.

The chain uses TRBV6-6 and TRBJ1-3; possibly TRBD1 for D (6 bases). The CDR3 runs to 14 residues. V was shortened by 5 bases and J by 1 base, with 9 bases between the two germline ends. Germline CDR1 is MNHNY and CDR2 is SVGAGI (reference sequence). The CDR3 sequence is CASSPTGSGNTIYF. The CDR3 bases are TGTGCCAGCAGTCCTACAGGGTCTGGAAACACCATATATTTT.

The V call is TRBV29-1, the J call TRBJ2-5; maybe TRBD1 (5 bases). The CDR3 totals 12 residues. Trimming left V 3 bases short and J 3 bases short, with 8 bases between. CDR1 and CDR2 (germline): SQVTM, ANQGSEA. The CDR3 nucleotides are TGCAGCGTTGAGCCGACAGAAGAGACCCAGTACTTC. This sequence encodes CSVEPTEETQYF.

The chain recombines TRBV5-1 with TRBJ2-2; TRBD2 matches at 13 bases. This CDR3 spans 20 amino acids. Trimming cost V 0 bases and J 7 bases; bases outside gene matches: 15. Germline V gene data show CDR1 as SGHRS and CDR2 as YFSETQ. CDR3 loop: CASSLAGLAGASLEGGELFF. CDR3 bases: TGCGCCAGCAGCTTGGCCGGACTAGCGGGAGCGAGTCTCGAGGGCGGGGAGCTGTTTTTT.

The chain is built from TRBV27 and TRBJ2-3; maybe TRBD2 (5 bases). Trimming pared 4 bases from V and 0 bases from J, leaving 17 bases between. This CDR3 has 17 residues. Germline V CDR1 and CDR2: MNHEY, SMNVEV (reference sequence). In DNA, the CDR3 is TGTGCCAGCAGTTCTCGGACTCGTCACTCTAGCACAGATACGCAGTATTTT. This sequence encodes CASSSRTRHSSTDTQYF.

This chain connects TRBV28 to TRBJ2-1; 7 bases map to TRBD2. The CDR3 contains 15 residues. Germline CDR1 is MDHEN and CDR2 is SYDVKM. V shed 6 bases and J 2 bases; nucleotides not matched to a gene: 7. CDR3 nucleotide sequence: TGTGCCAGCAGGGATTTAGCGGGTACCTACAATGAGCAGTTCTTC. This encodes CASRDLAGTYNEQFF.

The chain couples TRBV9 to TRBJ2-2; 9 nucleotides agree with TRBD2. CDR1 is SGDLS and CDR2 is YYNGEE in the germline V gene. With 4 bases clipped from V and 3 bases from J, the junction kept 7 bases outside the gene matches. The CDR3 consists of 16 residues. DNA for the CDR3: TGTGCCAGCAGCCCCAGGATAGCGGGAGACACCGGGGAGCTGTTTTTT. Amino acid sequence: CASSPRIAGDTGELFF.

The rearrangement uses TRBV5-1 and TRBJ2-1; TRBD2 matches at 8 bases. The CDR3 is made up of 17 amino acids. Germline CDR1 and CDR2: SGHRS and YFSETQ. Trimming removed 4 bases from V and 5 bases from J; junction bases left unmatched: 14. CDR3 region: CASSVNPTSGSHNEQFF. In nucleotides, the CDR3 is TGCGCCAGCAGCGTAAACCCCACTAGCGGAAGTCACAATGAGCAGTTCTTC.

The V call is TRBV7-2, the J call TRBJ1-5; 8 positions agree with TRBD1. Per germline, CDR1 SGHTA and CDR2 FQGNSA. Germline trimming cut 5 bases from V and 4 bases from J; bases unmatched to any gene: 7. The CDR3 runs to 15 residues. The CDR3 protein is CASSPKTGANQPQHF. The CDR3, as DNA: TGTGCCAGCAGCCCAAAGACAGGGGCAAATCAGCCCCAGCATTTT.

The sample holds one count of this clone. The gene calls are TRBV5-1 and TRBJ2-7, with D possibly matching TRBD1 (6 bases). The CDR3 is made up of 14 amino acids. V was pared by 3 bases and J by 3 bases, with 13 bases between. The germline CDR1 and CDR2 sequences are SGHRS and YFSETQ. CDR3 sequence reads: CASSSSGTSYEQYF. In DNA, the CDR3 is TGCGCCAGCAGCTCGTCCGGGACAAGCTACGAGCAGTACTTC.

This clone appeared a few times. The chain uses TRBV9 and TRBJ1-1; the D gene is possibly TRBD1 (5 bases). The CDR3 runs 14 residues. V was pared by 3 bases and J by 5 bases, with 14 bases between. Germline CDR1 and CDR2: SGDLS and YYNGEE. The CDR3 region is CASSADGGRTEAFF. CDR3 nucleotides: TGTGCCAGCAGCGCAGACGGGGGGAGGACTGAAGCTTTCTTT.

The genes are TRBV4-1 and TRBJ1-1; D is undetermined. The CDR3 consists of 16 residues. Germline CDR1 MGHRA, CDR2 YSYEKL. V lost 3 bases and J 2 bases, leaving 16 bases between the germline ends. This chain's CDR3 is CASSHETPGSNTEAFF. The CDR3 coding sequence is TGCGCCAGCAGCCACGAAACACCGGGATCAAACACTGAAGCTTTCTTT.

V gene TRBV5-1 combines with J gene TRBJ2-1; 12 bases agree with TRBD2. Trimming at V came to 2 bases and at J to 7 bases, leaving 7 bases not matched to a gene. CDR1 SGHRS and CDR2 YFSETQ come from the germline V gene. This CDR3 has 16 residues. CDR3 coding DNA: TGCGCCAGCAGCTTCCTAGCGGGAGGGTTATTGAATGAGCAGTTCTTC. This encodes CASSFLAGGLLNEQFF.

The chain uses TRBV28 and TRBJ2-7; 7 bases fit TRBD1. Germline V gives CDR1 MDHEN, CDR2 SYDVKM. The CDR3 is 14 residues long. The J segment lost 2 bases and the V segment lost 4 bases, leaving 5 bases of the junction unmatched. DNA for the CDR3: TGTGCCAGCAGTTCGAATGACAGGGCCTACGAGCAGTACTTC. Protein product: CASSSNDRAYEQYF.

The chain employs TRBV13 and TRBJ2-3; 9 nucleotides match TRBD2. V gave up 0 bases and J gave up 7 bases; unmatched junction bases: 2. From germline, CDR1 is PRHDT and CDR2 FYEKMQ (reference sequence). The CDR3 length is 14 residues. The CDR3 DNA reads as TGTGCCAGCAGCTTAGGCCTAGCGGGATATACGCAGTATTTT. It encodes CASSLGLAGYTQYF.

Written as DNA, the CDR3 is TGTGCCAGCAGTGGGGGACAGGGGGTGGTTAATGAAAAACTGTTTTTT. It codes for CASSGGQGVVNEKLFF. This chain joins TRBV2 and TRBJ1-4, with 11 bases that match TRBD1. Germline CDR1 SNHLY, CDR2 FYNNEI. Losses at the gene ends were 4 bases for V and 4 bases for J; bases not matched to a gene: 5. The CDR3 loop spans 16 amino acids.

As DNA, the CDR3 is TGTGCCAGCAGGGCCCCATTCTACAATGAGCAGTTCTTC. Its protein is CASRAPFYNEQFF. V is TRBV11-3 and J is TRBJ2-1; D is undetermined. The CDR3 consists of 13 residues. Germline values: CDR1 SGHNT, CDR2 YENEEA. The ends were cut back, 6 bases at V and 3 bases at J, with 9 bases in the middle.

The chain links TRBV2 to TRBJ2-7; D gene unclear. The CDR3 loop spans 14 amino acids. Germline V gives CDR1 SNHLY, CDR2 FYNNEI. V lost 4 bases, J lost 2 bases, and 12 bases lay in between. The CDR3 protein is CASSVLAVTYEQYF. For the CDR3, the DNA is TGTGCCAGCAGTGTGTTAGCTGTAACCTACGAGCAGTACTTC.

The V and J genes are TRBV19 and TRBJ2-2; D is perhaps TRBD2 (5 bases). V lost 8 bases and J 5 bases, leaving 9 bases between the germline ends. Germline V CDR1 and CDR2: LNHDA, SQIVND (reference sequence). CDR3 length equals 12 residues. The CDR3 region is CASPADTGELFF. The CDR3, as DNA: TGTGCCAGTCCAGCGGATACCGGGGAGCTGTTTTTT. The full variable domain, in which reference TRBV19 and TRBJ2-2 provide the parts outside the CDR3, is DGGITQSPKYLFRKEGQNVTLSCEQNLNHDAMYWYRQDPGQGLRLIYYSQIVNDFQKGDIAEGYSVSREKKESFPLTVTSAQKNPTAFYLCASPADTGELFFGEGSRLTVL.

In nucleotides, the CDR3 is TGCGCCAGCAGCCGGCGGGCCACTAGCGGGAGTCTCGACGAGCAGTACTTC. Translation: CASSRRATSGSLDEQYF. The genes are TRBV5-1 and TRBJ2-7; 11 bases agree with TRBD2. Germline V gene sequence: CDR1 SGHRS, CDR2 YFSETQ. Losses at the gene ends were 4 bases for V and 5 bases for J; bases not matched to a gene: 14. The CDR3 is 17 amino acids.

The chain links TRBV15 to TRBJ1-1, with D possibly TRBD1 on 6 matching bases. The germline CDR1 and CDR2 sequences are LNHNV and YYDKDF (reference sequence). V gave up 1 base and J gave up 5 bases, with 14 bases separating them. This CDR3 has 15 amino acids. This chain's CDR3 is CATSRGVGGRTEAFF. In DNA, the CDR3 is TGTGCCACCAGCAGAGGCGTCGGGGGGCGGACTGAAGCTTTCTTT. Full variable domain (rest looked up from reference TRBV15 and TRBJ1-1): DAMVIQNPRYQVTQFGKPVTLSCSQTLNHNVMYWYQQKSSQAPKLLFHYYDKDFNNEADTPDNFQSRRPNTSFCFLDIRSPGLGDTAMYLCATSRGVGGRTEAFFGQGTRLTVV.

The genes are TRBV6-1 and TRBJ2-7; 8 bases match TRBD2. CDR3 length equals 14 residues. J gave up 3 bases and V 8 bases, and 9 bases lay outside the gene matches. Per germline, CDR1 MNHNS and CDR2 SASEGT. This CDR3 is CASGQRELGYEQYF. In nucleotides, the CDR3 is TGTGCCAGCGGTCAGCGGGAGTTGGGCTACGAGCAGTACTTC.

This clone has a count of ten or more. This rearrangement joins TRBV15 to TRBJ1-1, with a possible D match to TRBD1 (5 bases). V was trimmed by 2 bases and J by 1 base, leaving 14 bases between them. The CDR3 is 16 amino acids. Germline CDR1 reads LNHNV; CDR2 reads YYDKDF (reference sequence). Here the CDR3 reads CATSRSPGFENTEAFF. CDR3 sequence (DNA): TGTGCCACCAGCAGATCGCCAGGGTTTGAGAACACTGAAGCTTTCTTT.

The chain uses TRBV5-1 and TRBJ2-2; 8 bases fit TRBD1. V shed 4 bases, J shed 4 bases, and the junction held 9 bases outside the gene matches. The CDR3 spans 16 residues. Germline loops: CDR1 SGHRS, CDR2 YFSETQ. For the CDR3, the DNA is TGCGCCAGCAGCCCGACCGGGACAGGTCCCACCGGGGAGCTGTTTTTT. It encodes CASSPTGTGPTGELFF.

The chain couples TRBV5-6 to TRBJ2-7; 12 nucleotides line up with TRBD2. CDR1 is SGHDT, CDR2 YYEEEE, per germline. The V and J ends lost 3 bases and 3 bases, in that order; junction bases with no gene match: 4. CDR3 length: 15 residues. The CDR3 DNA is TGTGCCAGCAGCTCGACTAGCGGGAGTTTCTACGAGCAGTACTTC. It translates to CASSSTSGSFYEQYF. The full variable domain, with the rest looked up from reference TRBV5-6 and TRBJ2-7, is DAGVTQSPTHLIKTRGQQVTLRCSPKSGHDTVSWYQQALGQGPQFIFQYYEEEERQRGNFPDRFSGHQFPNYSSELNVNALLLGDSALYLCASSSTSGSFYEQYFGPGTRLTVT.

The chain combines TRBV2 with TRBJ2-1, with TRBD2 matching over 11 bases. Per germline, CDR1 SNHLY and CDR2 FYNNEI. This CDR3 comprises 17 residues. The J segment lost 6 bases and the V segment lost 7 bases, leaving 14 bases of the junction unmatched. The CDR3 loop reads CASTPIAGGPSFNEQFF. For the CDR3, the DNA is TGTGCCAGCACTCCTATAGCGGGAGGGCCCTCGTTCAATGAGCAGTTCTTC.

The chain joins TRBV4-1 to TRBJ2-7; TRBD2 aligns across 13 bases. Germline V gene lookup returns CDR1 MGHRA and CDR2 YSYEKL. The ends lost 1 base at V and 2 bases at J; junction bases unmatched: 2. CDR3 length: 16 residues. In DNA form, the CDR3 reads TGCGCCAGCAGCCAAGCACTAGCGGGAGGGCCCTACGAGCAGTACTTC. Translation: CASSQALAGGPYEQYF.

This clone was observed a few times. Other DNA sequences in the sample encode the same CDR3. This chain uses TRBV5-4 with TRBJ2-7; TRBD1 is a possible D gene (6 bases). With 5 bases removed from V and 3 bases from J, the gap between germline ends came to 12 bases. The germline V gene has CDR1 SGHNT and CDR2 YYREEE (reference sequence). The CDR3 consists of 13 residues. The CDR3 region has the DNA TGTGCCAGCAGTTTACAGGGAATCTACGAGCAGTACTTC. It specifies CASSLQGIYEQYF.